The 19 T cell receptor beta chains below were found in one sample sequenced in a study of regulatory T cells in long-lasting Graves disease. Documented time point: newly diagnosed GD, antithyroid drugs for less than 3 months. Scientists built the TCR library using RNA that was extracted from PBMCs. Relying on iRepertoire HTBI primers and Arm-PCR of CDR3 regions, the team built TCR beta libraries. TCRdb redid the calling of the multiplex PCR reads with MiXCR, one entry per CDR3 protein. This sample carries more than 300,000 distinct CDR3 sequences, about a sixth of them seen once, and the ten largest clones take about a fifth. Sequencing used peripheral blood mononuclear cells (PBMCs), obtained at new diagnosis, from a patient treated with antithyroid drugs. These receptors were collected from a female donor with Graves disease.

This clonotype was seen at least ten times. The chain links TRBV7-9 to TRBJ1-2; D is ambiguous. Trimming stripped 4 bases from V and 8 bases from J, with 17 bases between. CDR1 is SEHNR and CDR2 is FQNEAQ in the germline V gene (reference sequence). This CDR3 has 14 residues. CDR3: CASSSHSGQQGYTF. CDR3 nucleotide sequence: TGTGCCAGCAGCTCTCACTCGGGCCAGCAGGGCTACACCTTC.

This clonotype showed up many times. The chain uses TRBV12-3 or TRBV12-4 and TRBJ2-1; 9 bases agree with TRBD2. The CDR3 consists of 14 residues. Losses at the gene ends were 7 bases for V and 8 bases for J; bases not matched to a gene: 9. In nucleotides, the CDR3 is TGTGCCAGCAAAATCGCGGGGGGGGGCTATGAGCAGTTCTTC. It codes for CASKIAGGGYEQFF.

This clonotype occurred many times. The chain joins TRBV11-2 to TRBJ2-1; 9 nucleotides match TRBD2. Germline-derived CDR1 and CDR2 are SGHAT and FQNNGV. V shed 4 bases, J shed 2 bases, and the junction held 3 bases outside the gene matches. The CDR3 is 15 residues long. Here the CDR3 reads CASSSLAGPYNEQFF. CDR3 coding DNA: TGTGCCAGCAGCTCCCTAGCGGGGCCCTACAATGAGCAGTTCTTC.

The genes are TRBV7-2 and TRBJ1-2; D gene uncertain. In germline, CDR1 is SGHTA, CDR2 FQGNSA. The CDR3 extends over 14 amino acids. V was trimmed by 6 bases and J by 2 bases, leaving 13 bases between them. CDR3 region: CASSFPTLNYGYTF. DNA of the CDR3: TGTGCCAGCAGTTTTCCGACCCTCAACTATGGCTACACCTTC.

About this clonotype itself: A much bigger clone sits one base away, suggesting this may be a read error. The gene calls are TRBV3-1 and TRBJ1-2; 8 nucleotides line up with TRBD1. V shed 7 bases, J shed 8 bases, and the junction held 9 bases outside the gene matches. Germline CDR1 reads LGHDT; CDR2 reads YNNKEL (reference sequence). The CDR3 totals 13 residues. The DNA of the CDR3 is TGTGCCAGCACCGGGGGCAGGGGGCAAGGCTACACCTTC. It yields the protein CASTGGRGQGYTF.

In this sample, this clonotype turned up many times. The gene calls are TRBV28 and TRBJ2-3; D perhaps matches TRBD1 (6 bases). With 6 bases removed from V and 2 bases from J, the gap between germline ends came to 12 bases. The CDR3 spans 14 residues. CDR1 MDHEN and CDR2 SYDVKM come from the germline V gene. CDR3 coding DNA: TGTGCCAGCAGCCTGGACAGATACACAGATACGCAGTATTTT. The encoded protein is CASSLDRYTDTQYF.

Comments on this clonotype: A much larger clone differs by one base, so this may be a read error. The chain combines TRBV4-2 with TRBJ2-3; TRBD2 matches 10 bases. Trimming at V came to 2 bases and at J to 1 base, leaving 0 bases not matched to a gene. This CDR3 has 15 residues. Germline-derived CDR1 and CDR2 are LGHNA and YNFKEQ. The CDR3 region is CASSQSGGGTDTQYF. The CDR3 DNA sequence: TGTGCCAGCAGCCAAAGCGGGGGGGGCACAGATACGCAGTATTTT.

This clonotype was recorded many times. The CDR3 protein is CASSQIPDANTEAFF. The CDR3 DNA reads TGCGCCAGCAGTCAAATCCCAGACGCGAACACTGAAGCTTTCTTT. The chain links TRBV5-1 to TRBJ1-1; no firm D call. Per germline, CDR1 SGHRS and CDR2 YFSETQ. Trimming removed 5 bases at V and 1 base at J, with 15 bases between. The CDR3 is made up of 15 amino acids.

This clonotype was observed many times. The chain is built from TRBV27 and TRBJ1-2; weak D call: TRBD1 (5 bases). Germline V CDR1 and CDR2: MNHEY, SMNVEV (reference sequence). V was pared by 6 bases and J by 4 bases, with 15 bases between. The CDR3 runs 14 residues. CDR3 DNA: TGTGCCAGCAGGCCTATCGGGACCGGCTATGGCTACACCTTC. Protein sequence: CASRPIGTGYGYTF.

This clonotype was detected ten times or more. The V and J genes are TRBV20-1 and TRBJ2-7, with a weak D call TRBD2 (5 bases). The CDR3 sequence is 15 residues long. V lost 4 bases to trimming and J lost 3 bases, with 19 bases between them. Germline-derived CDR1 and CDR2 are DFQATT and SNEGSKA (reference sequence). The CDR3 sequence: CSAIPPDSAHYEQYF. The DNA of the CDR3 is TGCAGTGCTATTCCCCCCGATAGCGCTCACTACGAGCAGTACTTC.

The chain uses TRBV19 and TRBJ2-1, with a possible D match to TRBD1 (5 bases). The CDR3 length is 15 residues. With 3 bases removed from V and 8 bases from J, the gap between germline ends came to 17 bases. CDR1 and CDR2 from the germline V gene are LNHDA and SQIVND (reference sequence). CDR3 loop: CASSIIQGRADEQFF. CDR3 DNA sequence: TGTGCCAGTAGTATTATCCAGGGCCGGGCAGATGAGCAGTTCTTC.

The chain has TRBV5-1 and TRBJ2-3; 7 bases are a match to TRBD1. This CDR3 contains 17 residues. Per the germline V gene, CDR1 is SGHRS and CDR2 is YFSETQ. The junction had 10 bases not matched to a gene; V was cut back by 3 bases and J by 0 bases. The CDR3 bases are TGCGCCAGCAGCTGGGACCGGGACAGTTCTAGCACAGATACGCAGTATTTT. Translation gives CASSWDRDSSSTDTQYF.

Ten or more counts support this clonotype. V and J are TRBV27 and TRBJ1-1, with 9 bases lining up with TRBD1. The CDR3 totals 14 residues. Looked up from germline, CDR1 is MNHEY and CDR2 is SMNVEV (reference sequence). The ends lost 5 bases at V and 3 bases at J; junction bases unmatched: 4. CDR3 nucleotide sequence: TGTGCCAGCAGTGAGGACAGGGGTGACACTGAAGCTTTCTTT. This gives the protein CASSEDRGDTEAFF.

This clonotype was recorded a few times. The rearrangement links TRBV29-1 to TRBJ2-1; 8 bases line up with TRBD1. The CDR3 runs 14 residues. CDR1 and CDR2 from the germline V gene are SQVTM and ANQGSEA. V was clipped by 1 base and J by 4 bases; unmatched bases: 3. CDR3 loop: CSVEGDRGYNEQFF. CDR3 coding DNA: TGCAGCGTTGAAGGCGACAGGGGATACAATGAGCAGTTCTTC.

This clonotype was detected many times. The gene calls are TRBV28 and TRBJ2-6, with no clear D. The CDR3 has 16 amino acids. V was pared by 4 bases and J by 0 bases, with 10 bases between. The V gene's germline CDR1 is MDHEN and CDR2 SYDVKM. CDR3 in amino acids: CASSSSPYSGANVLTF. The DNA for the CDR3 is TGTGCCAGCAGTTCCTCCCCCTACTCTGGGGCCAACGTCCTGACTTTC.

This clonotype was picked up many times. The rearrangement uses TRBV12-3 or TRBV12-4 and TRBJ2-7; D not resolved. V lost 6 bases and J 4 bases, leaving 13 bases between the germline ends. CDR3 length equals 13 residues. CDR3 in DNA: TGTGCCAGCAGCCTCCGGACCGAGTACGAGCAGTACTTC. Protein product: CASSLRTEYEQYF.

Note on this clonotype: This may arise from a read error, as a much more abundant clone is one base away. The chain uses TRBV29-1 and TRBJ2-7; possible D gene TRBD2, 5 bases. V was pared by 1 base and J by 7 bases, with 17 bases between. The CDR3 runs to 14 residues. Germline CDR1 reads SQVTM; CDR2 reads ANQGSEA. The chain's CDR3 is CSVEVSGQYNEQYF. The DNA for the CDR3 is TGCAGCGTTGAAGTAAGCGGTCAATACAATGAGCAGTACTTC.

Ten or more counts support this clonotype. The genes are TRBV2 and TRBJ2-1, with 16 nucleotides matching TRBD2. With V trimmed by 8 bases and J by 0 bases, 4 bases remained unmatched. This CDR3 comprises 17 residues. In germline, CDR1 is SNHLY, CDR2 FYNNEI. The CDR3 region has the DNA TGTGCCAGCGGGACTAGCGGGAGGGAGGCCTCCTACAATGAGCAGTTCTTC. Translating it yields CASGTSGREASYNEQFF. The whole variable domain, filled in from reference TRBV2 and TRBJ2-1, reads EPEVTQTPSHQVTQMGQEVILRCVPISNHLYFYWYRQILGQKVEFLVSFYNNEISEKSEIFDDQFSVERPDGSNFTLKIRSTKLEDSAMYFCASGTSGREASYNEQFFGPGTRLTVL.

This clonotype was counted at least ten times. The chain couples TRBV6-5 to TRBJ1-1; D gene uncertain. Germline V lookup: CDR1 MNHEY, CDR2 SVGAGI. V was clipped by 1 base and J by 5 bases, with 8 bases between them. This CDR3 region has 13 residues. CDR3 DNA sequence: TGTGCCAGCAGTTACTACCGGGATACTGAAGCTTTCTTT. Its protein is CASSYYRDTEAFF.